One sample yielded the 28 T cell receptor beta chains listed below, sequenced in a study of T cell changes during pregnancy in multiple sclerosis. Profiled with immunoSEQ multiplex PCR; TCRdb holds only in-frame clones, not every one. The sample yields more than 65,000 clones, about 95% seen once. The specimen comprised peripheral blood, sampled in the second trimester of pregnancy. These receptors were taken from a female donor with multiple sclerosis, enrolled in a pregnancy study.

This chain connects TRBV5-4 to TRBJ2-1, with TRBD1 identical over 7 bases. Germline V gene sequence: CDR1 SGHNT, CDR2 YYREEE (reference sequence). CDR3 size: 13 residues. With 2 bases clipped from V and 8 bases from J, the junction kept 4 bases outside the gene matches. CDR3 in DNA: TGTGCCAGCAGCTTAGACGACAGGGATGAGCAGTTCTTC. This encodes CASSLDDRDEQFF.

This chain uses TRBV13 with TRBJ2-7; the D gene is possibly TRBD2 (6 bases). CDR1 is PRHDT, CDR2 FYEKMQ, per germline (reference sequence). Trimming cost V 5 bases and J 2 bases, with 16 bases left between them. This CDR3 is built from 15 residues. The CDR3 protein is CASSPPGTGAYEQYF. The CDR3 nucleotides are TGTGCCAGCAGCCCACCCGGGACGGGGGCCTACGAGCAGTACTTC.

Only one count was recorded for this clone. The chain combines TRBV27 with TRBJ2-5; TRBD2 matches 8 bases. TRBJ2-7 matches the DNA end more closely, so the J call is doubtful. The CDR3 contains 14 residues. Germline V gene lookup returns CDR1 MNHEY and CDR2 SMNVEV (reference sequence). The CDR3: CASSLFRGGYEQYF. DNA for the CDR3: TGTGCCAGCAGTCTGTTCCGGGGGGGCTACGAGCAGTACTTC.

This chain connects TRBV5-1 to TRBJ2-3; 8 positions match TRBD2. Germline CDR1 reads SGHRS; CDR2 reads YFSETQ. CDR3 length: 15 amino acids. J lost 0 bases, V lost 6 bases, and 6 bases had no gene match. The CDR3 DNA sequence: TGCGCCAGCACCACTAGCGGTCCTAGCACAGATACGCAGTATTTT. It encodes CASTTSGPSTDTQYF.

CDR3 sequence: CASSARDRGSSGANVLTF. Here the CDR3 DNA reads TGCGCCAGCAGCGCCCGGGACAGGGGCAGCTCTGGGGCCAACGTCCTGACTTTC. This chain links TRBV5-1 with TRBJ2-6; 10 bases agree with TRBD1. V lost 4 bases to trimming and J lost 0 bases; unmatched junction nucleotides: 7. CDR1 SGHRS and CDR2 YFSETQ come from the germline V gene. This CDR3 has 18 residues.

This chain uses TRBV28 with TRBJ1-5; a possible D gene is TRBD1 (6 bases). The CDR3 has 15 residues. Trimming shortened V by 2 bases and J by 1 base, and 9 bases separated the two germline ends. The germline gives CDR1 MDHEN, CDR2 SYDVKM. CDR3 sequence: CASSLGGQSNQPQHF. The CDR3 region has the DNA TGTGCCAGCAGTTTAGGCGGACAGAGCAATCAGCCCCAGCATTTT.

The rearrangement uses TRBV4-1 and TRBJ1-4; D perhaps matches TRBD1 (5 bases). The germline gives CDR1 MGHRA, CDR2 YSYEKL. CDR3 length: 15 residues. V was clipped by 1 base and J by 8 bases, with 14 bases between them. CDR3 in amino acids: CASSQVRGSHEKLFF. Here the CDR3 DNA reads TGCGCCAGCAGCCAAGTAAGGGGAAGTCACGAAAAACTGTTTTTT.

This sequence joins TRBV11-2 and TRBJ2-7, with TRBD1 matching 8 bases. V gave up 5 bases and J gave up 5 bases; unmatched junction bases: 11. In germline, CDR1 is SGHAT, CDR2 FQNNGV. The CDR3 extends over 15 amino acids. The DNA for the CDR3 is TGTGCCAGCAGCGCCCACCGGGACAGGCCCCACGAGCAGTACTTC. Its translation is CASSAHRDRPHEQYF.

The chain links TRBV5-4 to TRBJ2-3; 11 bases are shared with TRBD2. There are 16 residues in the CDR3. Germline V gene lookup returns CDR1 SGHNT and CDR2 YYREEE (reference sequence). J gave up 0 bases and V 4 bases, and 4 bases lay outside the gene matches. CDR3 DNA: TGTGCCAGCAGCGTGGGGACTAGCGGTAGCACAGATACGCAGTATTTT. This codes for CASSVGTSGSTDTQYF.

The chain employs TRBV19 and TRBJ2-3; TRBD2 might be the D (6 bases). V shed 4 bases and J shed 3 bases, with 17 bases lying between them. In germline, CDR1 is LNHDA, CDR2 SQIVND (reference sequence). The CDR3 contains 16 residues. The chain's CDR3 is CASSNIRGMGTDTQYF. The CDR3, as DNA: TGTGCCAGTAGTAATATACGGGGGATGGGGACAGATACGCAGTATTTT.

In the case of this clone: Distinct nucleotide sequences in the sample also encode this CDR3. This chain joins TRBV5-1 and TRBJ2-3, with 13 bases aligning to TRBD2. The CDR3 is 16 amino acids. With V trimmed by 0 bases and J by 3 bases, 1 base remained unmatched. CDR1 SGHRS and CDR2 YFSETQ come from the germline V gene. The CDR3 region is CASSLGLAGGTDTQYF. The CDR3 DNA follows: TGCGCCAGCAGCTTGGGACTAGCGGGAGGTACAGATACGCAGTATTTT. Filled out from reference TRBV5-1 and TRBJ2-3, the complete variable domain reads KAGVTQTPRYLIKTRGQQVTLSCSPISGHRSVSWYQQTPGQGLQFLFEYFSETQRNKGNFPGRFSGRQFSNSRSEMNVSTLELGDSALYLCASSLGLAGGTDTQYFGPGTRLTVL.

V is TRBV18 and J is TRBJ1-1; D is uncertain. This CDR3 comprises 13 residues. The ends were cut back, 2 bases at V and 0 bases at J, with 4 bases in the middle. Germline assignment: CDR1 KGHSH and CDR2 LQKENI. The CDR3 DNA sequence: TGTGCCAGCTCACCAGGCATGAACACTGAAGCTTTCTTT. Residues: CASSPGMNTEAFF.

The chain links TRBV2 to TRBJ1-2, with D tentatively TRBD1 (5 bases). CDR1 is SNHLY and CDR2 is FYNNEI in the germline V gene. The germline V and J ends were trimmed by 2 bases and 1 base, with 14 bases remaining between them. CDR3 size: 16 residues. The CDR3 DNA reads TGTGCCAGCAGTGAATGGGTAGGACAAGATAACTATGGCTACACCTTC. Protein sequence: CASSEWVGQDNYGYTF.

This clone was found once. In DNA form, the CDR3 reads TGTGCCAGCAGTGCCAATCTAGCGGGAGAGACCCAGTACTTC. As protein: CASSANLAGETQYF. The chain combines TRBV2 with TRBJ2-5, with 8 bases matching TRBD2. Looked up from germline, CDR1 is SNHLY and CDR2 is FYNNEI. CDR3 length: 14 residues. After removal of 4 bases from V and 4 bases from J, the junction contained 5 bases not matched to a gene.

The chain uses TRBV4-2 and TRBJ1-1, with D perhaps TRBD1 (5 bases). The CDR3 loop spans 17 amino acids. Germline V lookup: CDR1 LGHNA, CDR2 YNFKEQ. Between the trimmed V and J ends, which lost 1 base and 4 bases, there was a span of 19 bases. The CDR3 loop reads CASSQARGGARGTEAFF. The CDR3 bases are TGTGCCAGCAGCCAAGCCCGGGGAGGGGCGCGTGGCACTGAAGCTTTCTTT.

The V call is TRBV5-1, the J call TRBJ2-7; 9 nucleotides align to TRBD2. This CDR3 spans 16 amino acids. CDR1 is SGHRS, CDR2 YFSETQ, per germline. V lost 4 bases to trimming and J lost 7 bases; unmatched junction nucleotides: 15. CDR3 loop: CASSRLQTSGVGEQYF. The CDR3 DNA reads TGCGCCAGCAGCCGCCTACAGACTAGCGGCGTAGGGGAGCAGTACTTC.

The chain employs TRBV4-3 and TRBJ2-7; 10 bases fit TRBD2. V shed 2 bases and J 3 bases; nucleotides not matched to a gene: 4. The CDR3 length is 15 residues. Germline V gene sequence: CDR1 LGHNA, CDR2 YSLEER. CDR3 nucleotides: TGCGCCAGCAGCCAATTACTAGCGGGATTCTACGAGCAGTACTTC. It translates to CASSQLLAGFYEQYF.

The chain combines TRBV7-9 with TRBJ2-3, with a tentative D call TRBD1 (6 bases). This CDR3 has 15 residues. Germline values: CDR1 SEHNR, CDR2 FQNEAQ (reference sequence). Trimming shortened V by 7 bases and J by 1 base, and 15 bases separated the two germline ends. The CDR3 is CASNSGRGGTDTQYF. CDR3 nucleotide sequence: TGTGCCAGCAACTCCGGCAGGGGCGGCACAGATACGCAGTATTTT.

This clone was seen once. The CDR3 coding sequence is TGCGCCAGCAGCTTGGACTCCGGCTACAATGAGCAGTTCTTC. Translated, it gives CASSLDSGYNEQFF. The rearrangement joins TRBV5-1 to TRBJ2-1; unclear D gene. V lost 0 bases and J 3 bases, leaving 7 bases between the germline ends. Germline CDR1 and CDR2: SGHRS and YFSETQ. The CDR3 sequence is 14 residues long.

The V and J genes are TRBV7-9 and TRBJ2-7, with 8 bases that match TRBD2. CDR1 and CDR2 (germline): SEHNR, FQNEAQ (reference sequence). The CDR3 is 14 residues long. Losses at the gene ends were 5 bases for V and 4 bases for J; bases not matched to a gene: 7. CDR3 amino acids: CASSPPGGPYEQYF. Written as DNA, the CDR3 is TGTGCCAGCAGCCCGCCGGGAGGGCCTTACGAGCAGTACTTC.

The rearrangement uses TRBV19 and TRBJ1-1; tentative D call: TRBD1 (5 bases). CDR1 LNHDA and CDR2 SQIVND come from the germline V gene (reference sequence). V was cut by 5 bases and J by 5 bases, with 15 bases left in between. The CDR3 has 14 residues. The CDR3: CASSLSRARTEAFF. CDR3 sequence (DNA): TGTGCCAGTAGTCTTAGCAGGGCGAGGACTGAAGCTTTCTTT.

The chain uses TRBV5-4 and TRBJ2-7; maybe TRBD2 (6 bases). The length of the CDR3 is 14 residues. The germline V and J ends were trimmed by 4 bases and 3 bases, with 14 bases remaining between them. Germline V CDR1 and CDR2: SGHNT, YYREEE (reference sequence). The chain's CDR3 is CASSVAGSSYEQYF. Here the CDR3 DNA reads TGTGCCAGCAGCGTGGCGGGGTCTAGCTACGAGCAGTACTTC.

This clone has a handful of counts. The J gene is TRBJ1-2, the V gene TRBV7-9; 11 nucleotides line up with TRBD1. Trimming took 4 bases from V and 6 from J; bases not matched to a gene: 4. CDR1 is SEHNR, CDR2 FQNEAQ, per germline (reference sequence). CDR3 length: 14 amino acids. CDR3 in DNA: TGTGCCAGCAGCTATGGACAGGGGGCCCATGGCTACACCTTC. As protein: CASSYGQGAHGYTF.

The chain carries TRBV19 and TRBJ2-5, with 16 bases lining up with TRBD2. The CDR3 runs to 17 residues. The V and J ends lost 6 bases and 4 bases, in that order; junction bases with no gene match: 8. Germline values: CDR1 LNHDA, CDR2 SQIVND (reference sequence). The CDR3 region is CASRRKGLAGGGETQYF. Written as DNA, the CDR3 is TGTGCCAGTAGGCGGAAGGGACTAGCGGGAGGGGGAGAGACCCAGTACTTC.

This chain uses TRBV28 with TRBJ2-7; 9 bases match TRBD1. Trimming at V came to 4 bases and at J to 0 bases, leaving 4 bases not matched to a gene. CDR3 length: 15 residues. From germline, CDR1 is MDHEN and CDR2 SYDVKM. CDR3: CASSSGTGSSYEQYF. The CDR3 DNA follows: TGTGCCAGCAGTTCAGGGACAGGGAGCTCCTACGAGCAGTACTTC.

The chain has TRBV9 and TRBJ2-7; the match to TRBD2 covers 8 bases. Germline-derived CDR1 and CDR2 are SGDLS and YYNGEE. The CDR3 sequence is 15 residues long. V lost 3 bases and J lost 6; bases outside the gene matches: 11. DNA for the CDR3: TGTGCCAGCAGCGCCGGCGGGACTAGTGTGGTCGAGCAGTACTTC. Translation: CASSAGGTSVVEQYF.

This chain links TRBV6-1 with TRBJ2-3; perhaps TRBD2 as D (7 bases). The CDR3 runs 15 residues. The germline CDR1 and CDR2 sequences are MNHNS and SASEGT. Trimming pared 4 bases from V and 3 bases from J, leaving 14 bases between. The CDR3 spells CASSATRGGTDTQYF. The CDR3 DNA reads as TGTGCCAGCAGTGCGACTAGGGGGGGAACAGATACGCAGTATTTT.

The chain combines TRBV2 with TRBJ2-6, with 7 bases fitting TRBD2. Germline values: CDR1 SNHLY, CDR2 FYNNEI. The V and J ends lost 6 bases and 1 base, in that order; junction bases with no gene match: 0. The length of the CDR3 is 14 residues. The CDR3 loop is CASRRESGANVLTF. Written as DNA, the CDR3 is TGTGCCAGCAGGCGGGAGTCTGGGGCCAACGTCCTGACTTTC.